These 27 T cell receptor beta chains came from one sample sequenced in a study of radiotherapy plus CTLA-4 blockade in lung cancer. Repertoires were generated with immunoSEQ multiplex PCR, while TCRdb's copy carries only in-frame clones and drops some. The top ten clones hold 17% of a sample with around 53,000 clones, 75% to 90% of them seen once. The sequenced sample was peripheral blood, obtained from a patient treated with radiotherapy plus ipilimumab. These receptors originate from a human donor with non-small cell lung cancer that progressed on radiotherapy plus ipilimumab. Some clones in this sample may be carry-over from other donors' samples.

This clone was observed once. The CDR3 coding sequence is TGTGCCAGCAGTTACAACAGGGGGCGGTTCACTGAAGCTTTCTTT. Encoded protein: CASSYNRGRFTEAFF. This chain uses TRBV6-5 with TRBJ1-1; 9 bases are a match to TRBD1. CDR3 length equals 15 residues. Germline CDR1 MNHEY, CDR2 SVGAGI. V trimming: 2 bases; J trimming: 4 bases; junction bases outside the gene matches: 5.

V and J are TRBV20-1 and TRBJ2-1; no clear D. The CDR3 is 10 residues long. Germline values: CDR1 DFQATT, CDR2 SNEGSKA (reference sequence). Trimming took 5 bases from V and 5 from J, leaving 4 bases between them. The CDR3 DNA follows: TGCAGTGCTTCCAACAATGAGCAGTTCTTC. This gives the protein CSASNNEQFF.

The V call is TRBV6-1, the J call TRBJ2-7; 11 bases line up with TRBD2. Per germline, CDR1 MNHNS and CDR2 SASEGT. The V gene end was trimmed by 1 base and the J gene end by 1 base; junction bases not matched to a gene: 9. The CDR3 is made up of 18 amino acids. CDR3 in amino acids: CASSEGRLAGPLSYEQYF. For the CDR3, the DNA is TGTGCCAGCAGTGAAGGCCGACTAGCGGGACCACTTTCCTACGAGCAGTACTTC.

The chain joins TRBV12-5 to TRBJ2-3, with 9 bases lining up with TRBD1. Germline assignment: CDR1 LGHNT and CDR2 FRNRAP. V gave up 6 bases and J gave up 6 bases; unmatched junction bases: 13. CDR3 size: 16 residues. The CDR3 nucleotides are TGTGCTAGTGGGCCCGGACAGGGGCTTGGGTACGATACGCAGTATTTT. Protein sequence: CASGPGQGLGYDTQYF.

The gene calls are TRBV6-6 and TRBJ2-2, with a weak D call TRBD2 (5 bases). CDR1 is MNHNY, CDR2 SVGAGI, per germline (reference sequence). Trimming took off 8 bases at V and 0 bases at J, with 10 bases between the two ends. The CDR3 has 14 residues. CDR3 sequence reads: CASSGSTNTGELFF. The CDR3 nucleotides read TGTGCCAGCTCGGGGAGCACGAACACCGGGGAGCTGTTTTTT.

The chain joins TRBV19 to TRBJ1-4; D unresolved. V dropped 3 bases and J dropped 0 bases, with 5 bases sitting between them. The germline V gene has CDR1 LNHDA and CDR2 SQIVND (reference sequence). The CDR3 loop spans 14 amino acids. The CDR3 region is CASSILATNEKLFF. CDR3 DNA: TGTGCCAGTAGTATCTTAGCAACTAATGAAAAACTGTTTTTT.

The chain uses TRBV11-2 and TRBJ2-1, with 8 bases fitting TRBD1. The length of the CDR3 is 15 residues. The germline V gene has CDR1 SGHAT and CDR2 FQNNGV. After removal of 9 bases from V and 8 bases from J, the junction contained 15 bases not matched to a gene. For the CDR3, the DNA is TGTGCCAGTGCAGGGGGCGCATTGACTGGCGATGAGCAGTTCTTC. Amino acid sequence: CASAGGALTGDEQFF.

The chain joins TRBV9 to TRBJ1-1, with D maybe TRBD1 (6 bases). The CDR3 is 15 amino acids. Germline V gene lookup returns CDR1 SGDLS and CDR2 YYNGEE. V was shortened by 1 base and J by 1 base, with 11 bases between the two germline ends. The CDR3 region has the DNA TGTGCCAGCAGCGTAACAGGGTTTGGGAACACTGAAGCTTTCTTT. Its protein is CASSVTGFGNTEAFF. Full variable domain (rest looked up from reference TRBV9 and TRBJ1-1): DSGVTQTPKHLITATGQRVTLRCSPRSGDLSVYWYQQSLDQGLQFLIQYYNGEERAKGNILERFSAQQFPDLHSELNLSSLELGDSALYFCASSVTGFGNTEAFFGQGTRLTVV.

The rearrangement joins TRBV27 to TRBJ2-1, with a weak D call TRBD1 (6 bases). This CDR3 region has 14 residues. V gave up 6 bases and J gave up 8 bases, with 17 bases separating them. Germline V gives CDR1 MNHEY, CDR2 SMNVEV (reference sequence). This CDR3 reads CASRQWDTGDEQFF. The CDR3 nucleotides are TGTGCCAGCAGACAATGGGACACTGGGGATGAGCAGTTCTTC.

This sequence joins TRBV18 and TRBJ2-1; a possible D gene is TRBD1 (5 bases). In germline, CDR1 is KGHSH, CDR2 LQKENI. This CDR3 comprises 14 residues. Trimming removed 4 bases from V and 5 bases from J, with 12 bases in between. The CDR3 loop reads CASSLRTSDNEQFF. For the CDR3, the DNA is TGTGCCAGCTCACTCCGGACAAGTGACAATGAGCAGTTCTTC.

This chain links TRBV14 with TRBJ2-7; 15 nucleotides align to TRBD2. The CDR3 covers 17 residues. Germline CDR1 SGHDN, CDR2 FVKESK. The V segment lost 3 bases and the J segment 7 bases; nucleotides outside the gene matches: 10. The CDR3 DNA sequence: TGTGCCAGCAGCCATAGAGGACTAGCGGGAGGGCGGGGAGAGCAGTACTTC. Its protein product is CASSHRGLAGGRGEQYF.

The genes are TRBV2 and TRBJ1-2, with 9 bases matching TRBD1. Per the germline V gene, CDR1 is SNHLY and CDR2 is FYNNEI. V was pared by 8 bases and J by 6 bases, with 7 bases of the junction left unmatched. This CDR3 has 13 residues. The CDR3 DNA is TGTGCCAGCGTCAGACAGGGGGAGAATGGCTACACCTTC. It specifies CASVRQGENGYTF.

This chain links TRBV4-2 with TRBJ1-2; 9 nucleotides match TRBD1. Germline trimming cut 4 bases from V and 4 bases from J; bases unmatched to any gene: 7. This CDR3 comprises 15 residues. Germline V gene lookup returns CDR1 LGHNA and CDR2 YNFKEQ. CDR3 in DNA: TGTGCCAGCAGCCCCGGACAGGGGACCCCCTATGGCTACACCTTC. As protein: CASSPGQGTPYGYTF.

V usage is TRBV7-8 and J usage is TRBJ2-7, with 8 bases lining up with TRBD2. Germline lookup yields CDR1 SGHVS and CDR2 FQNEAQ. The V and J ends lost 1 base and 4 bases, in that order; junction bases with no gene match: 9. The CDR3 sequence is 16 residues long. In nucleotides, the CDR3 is TGTGCCAGCAGCTTAGTTAGTAGCGGGACCCCTTACGAGCAGTACTTC. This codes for CASSLVSSGTPYEQYF.

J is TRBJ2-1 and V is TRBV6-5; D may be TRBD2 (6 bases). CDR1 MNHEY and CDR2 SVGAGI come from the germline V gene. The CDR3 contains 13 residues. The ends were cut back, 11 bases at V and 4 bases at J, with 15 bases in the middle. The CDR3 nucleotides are TGTGCCTGCGGGCCTAGCGAGTACAATGAGCAGTTCTTC. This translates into CACGPSEYNEQFF.

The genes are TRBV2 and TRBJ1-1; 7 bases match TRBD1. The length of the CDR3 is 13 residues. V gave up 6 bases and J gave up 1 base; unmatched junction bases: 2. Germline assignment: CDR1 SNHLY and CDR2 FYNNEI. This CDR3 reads CASRRQGNTEAFF. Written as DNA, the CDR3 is TGTGCCAGCAGGAGACAGGGGAACACTGAAGCTTTCTTT.

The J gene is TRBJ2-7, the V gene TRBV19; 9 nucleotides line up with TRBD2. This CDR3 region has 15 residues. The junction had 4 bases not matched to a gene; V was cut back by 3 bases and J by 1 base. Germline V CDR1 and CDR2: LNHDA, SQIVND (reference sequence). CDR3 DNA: TGTGCCAGTAGTATCCTAGCGGGGAGATCCTACGAGCAGTACTTC. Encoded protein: CASSILAGRSYEQYF.

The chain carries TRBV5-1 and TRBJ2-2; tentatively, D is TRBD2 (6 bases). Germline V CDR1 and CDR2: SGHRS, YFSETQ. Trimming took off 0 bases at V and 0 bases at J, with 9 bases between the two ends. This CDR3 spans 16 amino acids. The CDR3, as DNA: TGCGCCAGCAGCTTGGGCGGGACTCCGAACACCGGGGAGCTGTTTTTT. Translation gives CASSLGGTPNTGELFF.

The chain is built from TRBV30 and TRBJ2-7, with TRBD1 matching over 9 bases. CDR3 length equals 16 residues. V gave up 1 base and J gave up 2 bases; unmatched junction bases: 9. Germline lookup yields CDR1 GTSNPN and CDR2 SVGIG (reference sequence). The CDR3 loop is CAWSAPWTGVAYEQYF. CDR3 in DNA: TGTGCCTGGAGTGCTCCTTGGACAGGGGTGGCCTACGAGCAGTACTTC. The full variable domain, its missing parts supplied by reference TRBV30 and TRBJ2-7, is SQTIHQWPATLVQPVGSPLSLECTVEGTSNPNLYWYRQAAGRGLQLLFYSVGIGQISSEVPQNLSASRPQDRQFILSSKKLLLSDSGFYLCAWSAPWTGVAYEQYFGPGTRLTVT.

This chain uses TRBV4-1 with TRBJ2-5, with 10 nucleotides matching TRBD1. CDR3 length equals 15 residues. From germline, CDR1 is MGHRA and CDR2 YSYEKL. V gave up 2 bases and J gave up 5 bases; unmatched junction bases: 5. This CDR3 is CASSQHGTGVETQYF. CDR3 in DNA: TGCGCCAGCAGCCAACACGGGACAGGGGTGGAGACCCAGTACTTC.

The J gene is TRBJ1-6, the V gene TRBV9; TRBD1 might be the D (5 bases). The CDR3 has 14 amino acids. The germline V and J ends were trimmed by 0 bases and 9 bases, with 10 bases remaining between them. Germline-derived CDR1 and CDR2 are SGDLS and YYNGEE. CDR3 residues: CASSVEGPASPLHF. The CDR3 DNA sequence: TGTGCCAGCAGCGTAGAGGGGCCGGCTTCACCCCTCCACTTT.

CDR3 nucleotides: TGTGCCAGCAGTTTTTGGGACAGGAATTCACCCCTCCACTTT. Translating it yields CASSFWDRNSPLHF. The V gene is TRBV27, the J gene TRBJ1-6; 8 bases align to TRBD1. Germline V gene lookup returns CDR1 MNHEY and CDR2 SMNVEV (reference sequence). The CDR3 covers 14 residues. The V and J ends lost 3 bases and 7 bases, in that order; junction bases with no gene match: 2.

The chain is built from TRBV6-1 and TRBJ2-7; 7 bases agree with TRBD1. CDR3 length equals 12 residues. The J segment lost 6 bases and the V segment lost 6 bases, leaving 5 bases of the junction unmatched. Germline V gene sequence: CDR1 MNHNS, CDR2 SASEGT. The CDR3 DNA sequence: TGTGCCAGCAGGGGGACAGTTCCCGAGCAGTACTTC. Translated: CASRGTVPEQYF.

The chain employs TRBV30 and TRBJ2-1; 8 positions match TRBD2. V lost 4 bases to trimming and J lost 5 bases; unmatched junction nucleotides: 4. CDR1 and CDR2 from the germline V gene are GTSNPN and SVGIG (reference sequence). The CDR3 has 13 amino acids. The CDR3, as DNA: TGTGCCTGGAATAGCGGGGTTAACAATGAGCAGTTCTTC. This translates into CAWNSGVNNEQFF.

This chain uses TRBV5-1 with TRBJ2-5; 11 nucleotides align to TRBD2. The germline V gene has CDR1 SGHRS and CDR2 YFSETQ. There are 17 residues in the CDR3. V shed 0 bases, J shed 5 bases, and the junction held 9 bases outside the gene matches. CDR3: CASSLDISGRALETQYF. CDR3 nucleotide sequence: TGCGCCAGCAGCTTGGATATTAGCGGGAGGGCCTTGGAGACCCAGTACTTC.

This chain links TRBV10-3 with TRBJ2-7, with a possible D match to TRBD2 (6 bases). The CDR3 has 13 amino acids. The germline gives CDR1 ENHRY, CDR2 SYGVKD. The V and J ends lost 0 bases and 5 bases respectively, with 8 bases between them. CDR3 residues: CAISESSGDEQYF. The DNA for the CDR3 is TGTGCCATCAGTGAGTCATCGGGGGACGAGCAGTACTTC.

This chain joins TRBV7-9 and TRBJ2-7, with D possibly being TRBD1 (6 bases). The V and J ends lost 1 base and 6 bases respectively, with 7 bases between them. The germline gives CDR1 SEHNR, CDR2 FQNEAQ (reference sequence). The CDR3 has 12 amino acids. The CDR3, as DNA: TGTGCCAGCAGCTTAGGAGGGGGCGAGCAGTACTTC. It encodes CASSLGGGEQYF.